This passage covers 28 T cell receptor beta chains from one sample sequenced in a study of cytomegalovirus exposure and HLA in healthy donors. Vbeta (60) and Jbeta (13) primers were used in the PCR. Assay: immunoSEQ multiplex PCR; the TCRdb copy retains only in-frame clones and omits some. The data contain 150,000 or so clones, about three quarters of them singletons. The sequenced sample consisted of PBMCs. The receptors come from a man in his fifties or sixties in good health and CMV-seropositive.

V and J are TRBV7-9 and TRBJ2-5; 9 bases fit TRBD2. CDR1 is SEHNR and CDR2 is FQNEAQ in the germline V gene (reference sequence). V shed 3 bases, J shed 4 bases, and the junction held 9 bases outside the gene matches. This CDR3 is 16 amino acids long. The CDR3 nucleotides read TGTGCCAGCAGCTTCCTCGTAGCGGGGGTAAGAGAGACCCAGTACTTC. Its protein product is CASSFLVAGVRETQYF.

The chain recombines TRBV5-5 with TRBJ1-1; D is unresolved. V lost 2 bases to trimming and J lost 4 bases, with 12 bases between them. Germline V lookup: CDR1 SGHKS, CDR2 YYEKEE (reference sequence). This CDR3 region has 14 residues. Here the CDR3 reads CASSFASVGTEAFF. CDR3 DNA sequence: TGTGCCAGCAGCTTTGCATCGGTCGGCACTGAAGCTTTCTTT.

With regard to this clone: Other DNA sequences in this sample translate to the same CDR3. Here the CDR3 DNA reads TGTGCCAGTAGCCTGACGGGGAGGCAGAAAGGTGAAGCTTTCTTT. It is translated as CASSLTGRQKGEAFF. The chain couples TRBV19 to TRBJ1-1; D remains ambiguous. The germline CDR1 and CDR2 sequences are LNHDA and SQIVND (reference sequence). V lost 6 bases and J lost 7, with 21 bases in between. The CDR3 covers 15 residues.

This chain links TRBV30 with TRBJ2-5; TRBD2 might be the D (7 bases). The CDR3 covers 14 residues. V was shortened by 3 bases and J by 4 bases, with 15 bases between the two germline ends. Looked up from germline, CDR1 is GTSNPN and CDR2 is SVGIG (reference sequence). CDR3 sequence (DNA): TGTGCCTGGAGGTCACGGGGGGCAGGAGAGACCCAGTACTTC. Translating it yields CAWRSRGAGETQYF.

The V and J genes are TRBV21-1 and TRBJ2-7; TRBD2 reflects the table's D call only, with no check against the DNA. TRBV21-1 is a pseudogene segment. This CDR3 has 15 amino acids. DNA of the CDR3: TGTGCCAGCAGCAATTTGGAGCGGTGCTCCTACGAGCAGTACGTC. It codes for CASSNLERCSYEQYV.

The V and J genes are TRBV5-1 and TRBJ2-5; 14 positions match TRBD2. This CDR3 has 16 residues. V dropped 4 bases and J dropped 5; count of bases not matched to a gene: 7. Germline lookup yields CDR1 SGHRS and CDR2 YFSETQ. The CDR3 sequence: CASSPQTSGGAETQYF. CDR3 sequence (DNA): TGCGCCAGCAGCCCCCAGACTAGCGGGGGGGCGGAGACCCAGTACTTC. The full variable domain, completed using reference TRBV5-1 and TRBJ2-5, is KAGVTQTPRYLIKTRGQQVTLSCSPISGHRSVSWYQQTPGQGLQFLFEYFSETQRNKGNFPGRFSGRQFSNSRSEMNVSTLELGDSALYLCASSPQTSGGAETQYFGPGTRLLVL.

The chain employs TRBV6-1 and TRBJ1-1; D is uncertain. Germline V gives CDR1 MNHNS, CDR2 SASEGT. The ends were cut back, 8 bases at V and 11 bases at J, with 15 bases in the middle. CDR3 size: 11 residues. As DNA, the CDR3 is TGTGCCAGCGTTAGTACAGCCTCCGCTTTCTTT. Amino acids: CASVSTASAFF.

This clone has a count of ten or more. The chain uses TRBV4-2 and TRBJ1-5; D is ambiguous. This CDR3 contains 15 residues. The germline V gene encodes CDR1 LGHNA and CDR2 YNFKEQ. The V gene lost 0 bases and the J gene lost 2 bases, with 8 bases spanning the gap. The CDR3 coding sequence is TGTGCCAGCAGCCAAGATTACGGGGGCAATCAGCCCCAGCATTTT. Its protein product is CASSQDYGGNQPQHF.

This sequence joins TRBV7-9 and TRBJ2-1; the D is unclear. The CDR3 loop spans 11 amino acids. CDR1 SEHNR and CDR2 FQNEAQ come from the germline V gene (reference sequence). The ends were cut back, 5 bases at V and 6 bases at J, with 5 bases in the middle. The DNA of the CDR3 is TGTGCCAGCAGCCTTAGCAATGAGCAGTTCTTC. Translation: CASSLSNEQFF.

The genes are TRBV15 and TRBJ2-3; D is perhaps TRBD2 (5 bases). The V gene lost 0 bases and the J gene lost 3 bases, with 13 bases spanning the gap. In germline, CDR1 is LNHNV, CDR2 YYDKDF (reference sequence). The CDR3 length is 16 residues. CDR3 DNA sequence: TGTGCCACCAGCAGAGATAGGACGGGCGGGACAGATACGCAGTATTTT. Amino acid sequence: CATSRDRTGGTDTQYF.

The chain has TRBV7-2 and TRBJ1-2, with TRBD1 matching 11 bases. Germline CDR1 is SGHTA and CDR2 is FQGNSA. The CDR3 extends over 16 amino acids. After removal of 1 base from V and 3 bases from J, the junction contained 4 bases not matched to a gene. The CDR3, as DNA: TGTGCCAGCAGCTTAGGAGGACAGGGGGCACACTATGGCTACACCTTC. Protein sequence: CASSLGGQGAHYGYTF.

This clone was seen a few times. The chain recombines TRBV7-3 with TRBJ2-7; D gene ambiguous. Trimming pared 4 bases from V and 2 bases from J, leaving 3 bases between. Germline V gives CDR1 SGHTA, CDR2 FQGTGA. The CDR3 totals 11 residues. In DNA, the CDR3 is TGTGCCAGCAGCTCCACCTACGAGCAGTACTTC. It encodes CASSSTYEQYF.

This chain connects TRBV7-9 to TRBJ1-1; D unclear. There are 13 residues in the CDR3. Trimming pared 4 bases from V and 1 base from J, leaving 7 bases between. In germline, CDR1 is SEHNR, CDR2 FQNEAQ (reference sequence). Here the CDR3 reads CASSSQKNTEAFF. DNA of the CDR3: TGTGCCAGCAGCTCTCAGAAGAACACTGAAGCTTTCTTT.

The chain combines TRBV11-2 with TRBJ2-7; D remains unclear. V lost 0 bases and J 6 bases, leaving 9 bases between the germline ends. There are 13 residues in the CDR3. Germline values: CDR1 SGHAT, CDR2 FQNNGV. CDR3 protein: CASSLDRLPEQYF. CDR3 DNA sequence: TGTGCCAGCAGCTTAGATAGACTCCCCGAGCAGTACTTC.

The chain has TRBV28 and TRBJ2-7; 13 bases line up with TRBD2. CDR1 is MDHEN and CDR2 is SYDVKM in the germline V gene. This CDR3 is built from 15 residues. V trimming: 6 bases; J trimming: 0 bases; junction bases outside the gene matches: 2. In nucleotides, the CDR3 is TGTGCCAGCAGACGGACTAGCGGGAGCTCCTACGAGCAGTACGTC. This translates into CASRRTSGSSYEQYV.

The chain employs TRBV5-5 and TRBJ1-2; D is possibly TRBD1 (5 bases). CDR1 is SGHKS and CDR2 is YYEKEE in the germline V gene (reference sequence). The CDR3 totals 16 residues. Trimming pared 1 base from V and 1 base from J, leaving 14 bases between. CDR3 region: CASSLRWGLDNYGYTF. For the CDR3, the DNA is TGTGCCAGCAGCTTGAGGTGGGGCCTCGATAACTATGGCTACACCTTC.

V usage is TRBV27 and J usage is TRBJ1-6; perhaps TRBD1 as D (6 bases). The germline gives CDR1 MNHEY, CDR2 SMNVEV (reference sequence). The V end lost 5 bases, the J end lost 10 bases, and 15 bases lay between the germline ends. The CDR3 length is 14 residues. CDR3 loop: CASSQNRVRSPLHF. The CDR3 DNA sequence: TGTGCCAGCAGTCAAAACAGGGTGAGGTCACCCCTCCACTTT.

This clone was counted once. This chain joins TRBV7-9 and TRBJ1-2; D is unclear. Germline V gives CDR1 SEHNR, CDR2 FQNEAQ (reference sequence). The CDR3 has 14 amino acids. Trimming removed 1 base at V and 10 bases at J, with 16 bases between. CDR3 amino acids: CASSLEQVFHVYTF. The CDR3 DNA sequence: TGTGCCAGCAGCTTAGAGCAGGTGTTCCACGTCTACACCTTC.

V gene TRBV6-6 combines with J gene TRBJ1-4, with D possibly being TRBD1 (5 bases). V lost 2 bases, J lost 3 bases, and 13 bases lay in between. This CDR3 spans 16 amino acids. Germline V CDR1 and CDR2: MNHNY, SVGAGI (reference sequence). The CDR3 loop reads CASSYDLGVANEKLFF. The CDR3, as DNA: TGTGCCAGCAGTTACGACTTAGGGGTCGCTAATGAAAAACTGTTTTTT.

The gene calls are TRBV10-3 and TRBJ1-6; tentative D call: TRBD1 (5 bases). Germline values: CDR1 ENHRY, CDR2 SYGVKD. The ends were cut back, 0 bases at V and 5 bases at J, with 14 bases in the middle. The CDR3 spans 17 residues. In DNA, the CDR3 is TGTGCCATCAGTGAGTCCGCAGGGAATAGGAATAATTCACCCCTCCACTTT. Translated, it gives CAISESAGNRNNSPLHF.

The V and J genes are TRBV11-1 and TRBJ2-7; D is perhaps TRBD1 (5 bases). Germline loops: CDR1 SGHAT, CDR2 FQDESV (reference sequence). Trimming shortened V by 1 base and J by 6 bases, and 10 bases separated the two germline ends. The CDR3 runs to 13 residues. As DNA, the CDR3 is TGTGCCAGCAGCTTAGGTGGGGCACGCGAGCAGTACTTC. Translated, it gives CASSLGGAREQYF.

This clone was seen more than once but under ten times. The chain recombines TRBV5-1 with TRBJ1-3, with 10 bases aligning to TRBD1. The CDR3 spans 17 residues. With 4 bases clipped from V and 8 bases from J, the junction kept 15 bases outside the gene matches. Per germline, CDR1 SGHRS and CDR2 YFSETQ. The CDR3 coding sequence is TGCGCCAGCAGCATGGGACAGGGGCCATCCAGCGGATACACCATATATTTT. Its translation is CASSMGQGPSSGYTIYF.

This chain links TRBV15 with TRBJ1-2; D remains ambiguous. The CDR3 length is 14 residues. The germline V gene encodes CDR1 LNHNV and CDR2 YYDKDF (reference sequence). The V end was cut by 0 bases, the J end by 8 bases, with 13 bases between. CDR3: CATSRDSRSRGYTF. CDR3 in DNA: TGTGCCACCAGCAGAGATTCGCGCAGCAGGGGCTACACCTTC. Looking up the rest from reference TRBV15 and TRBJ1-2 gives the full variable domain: DAMVIQNPRYQVTQFGKPVTLSCSQTLNHNVMYWYQQKSSQAPKLLFHYYDKDFNNEADTPDNFQSRRPNTSFCFLDIRSPGLGDTAMYLCATSRDSRSRGYTFGSGTRLTVV.

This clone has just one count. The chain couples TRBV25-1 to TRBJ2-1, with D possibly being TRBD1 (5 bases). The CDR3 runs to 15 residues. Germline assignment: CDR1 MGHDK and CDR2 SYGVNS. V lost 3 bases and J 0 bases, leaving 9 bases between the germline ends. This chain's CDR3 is CASSDRVNSYNEQFF. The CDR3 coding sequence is TGTGCCAGCAGTGACAGGGTTAACTCCTACAATGAGCAGTTCTTC.

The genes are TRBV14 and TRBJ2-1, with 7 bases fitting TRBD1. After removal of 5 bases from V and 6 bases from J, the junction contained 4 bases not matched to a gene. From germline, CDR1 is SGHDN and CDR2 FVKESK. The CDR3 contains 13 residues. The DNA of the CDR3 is TGTGCCAGCAGCTTTACAGGGGTCAATGAGCAGTTCTTC. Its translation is CASSFTGVNEQFF.

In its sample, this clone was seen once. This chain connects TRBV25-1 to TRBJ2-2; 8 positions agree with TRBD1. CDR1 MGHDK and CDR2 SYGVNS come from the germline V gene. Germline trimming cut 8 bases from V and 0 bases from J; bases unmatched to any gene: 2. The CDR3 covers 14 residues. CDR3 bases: TGTGCCAGCGGGGACAGGTCGAACACCGGGGAGCTGTTTTTT. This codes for CASGDRSNTGELFF.

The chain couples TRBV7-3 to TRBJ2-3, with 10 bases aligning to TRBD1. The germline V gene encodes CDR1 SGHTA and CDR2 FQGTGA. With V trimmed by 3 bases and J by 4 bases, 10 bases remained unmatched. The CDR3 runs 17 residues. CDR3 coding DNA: TGTGCCAGCAGCTTCGGGGGGACAGGGGCATTAGCAGATACGCAGTATTTT. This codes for CASSFGGTGALADTQYF. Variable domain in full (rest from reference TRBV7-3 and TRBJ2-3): GAGVSQTPSNKVTEKGKYVELRCDPISGHTALYWYRQSLGQGPEFLIYFQGTGAADDSGLPNDRFFAVRPEGSVSTLKIQRTERGDSAVYLCASSFGGTGALADTQYFGPGTRLTVL.

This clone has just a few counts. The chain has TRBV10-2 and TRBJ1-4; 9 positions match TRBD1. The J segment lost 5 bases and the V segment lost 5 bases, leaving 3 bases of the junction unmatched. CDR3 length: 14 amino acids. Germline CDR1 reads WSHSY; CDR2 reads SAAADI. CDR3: CASSTGGLNEKLFF. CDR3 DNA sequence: TGCGCCAGCAGTACAGGGGGCCTAAATGAAAAACTGTTTTTT.